This T cell receptor (beta chain) was found in a study of Graves' ophthalmopathy and Graves' hyperthyroidism. Study-level findings and limits: With around 88% sensitivity and roughly 80% specificity, a 13-signature model separated ophthalmopathy from stable hyperthyroidism. The majority of expanded thyroid clonotypes above 0.001 frequency also occurred in blood.

Notes on this clonotype: What it binds is unknown.

TCR beta CDR3 amplification used RNA transcripts. The workflow started with a first-round RT-PCR run with HTBI primers and then moved on to a second-round multiplex PCR. TCRdb re-called the multiplex PCR reads through MiXCR, storing one row per CDR3 protein. The sample lists 200,000 to 250,000 distinct CDR3 sequences, 20% to 25% occurring once. This CDR3 region has 17 residues. Germline CDR1 is MDHEN and CDR2 is SYDVKM. Trimming shortened V by 2 bases and J by 6 bases, and 17 bases separated the two germline ends. Where ophthalmopathy was present, donors had moderate-to-severe activity, CAS ≥3, NOSPECS ≥4 and duration under 3 months. Excluded: other autoimmune disease, uncontrolled infection, pregnancy or lactation.

The receptor's source is a woman in her forties or fifties with Graves' ophthalmopathy. The chain uses TRBV28 and TRBJ1-6; D gene unclear. Material for sequencing was peripheral blood. Written as DNA, the CDR3 is TGTGCCAGCAGTTTAGGTGTTACCCCGCGTCTTAATTCACCCCTCCACTTT. It is translated as CASSLGVTPRLNSPLHF.